This is a list of T cell receptor beta chains from one sample in a study of shared clonotypes between healthy human individuals. Some clones are missing from TCRdb's copy, which holds only in-frame ones; the method was immunoSEQ multiplex PCR. This sample has about 2.3 million clones, with roughly 90% found just once. What was sequenced was naive CD4+ T cells from PBMCs. The receptor set was obtained from a man younger than 35 in good health. Some clones in this sample may be carry-over from other donors' samples. CDR3s include the opening cysteine and the closing phenylalanine or tryptophan. D genes are given only for firm matches. Size is omitted from some rows. Given values are once, few, many or a class for expanded clones.

J,V,D,size,DNA,CDR3
TRBJ2-3,TRBV9,TRBD1,.,TGTGCCAGCAGCAGCCGGACAGGGGGCTCAGATACGCAGTATTTT,CASSSRTGGSDTQYF
TRBJ2-7,TRBV11-2,TRBD1,.,TGTGCCAGCAGCCCACAGACAGGGTTCTACGAGCAGTACTTC,CASSPQTGFYEQYF
TRBJ1-2,TRBV5-1,TRBD1,.,TGCGCCAGCAGCTTGGGACAGGGAGACGGCTACACCTTC,CASSLGQGDGYTF
TRBJ2-1,TRBV5-1,.,.,TGCGCCAGCTCGACGGACGTCTTCTACAATGAGCAGTTCTTC,CASSTDVFYNEQFF
TRBJ1-2,TRBV15,.,.,TGTGCCACCAGCAGAGATCTTCGGGAGTTGAGTGGCTACACCTTC,CATSRDLRELSGYTF
TRBJ2-5,TRBV2,TRBD1,.,TGTGCCAGCAACGTCATCCGACAGGGGTCCGAGACCCAGTACTTC,CASNVIRQGSETQYF
TRBJ1-1,TRBV7-2,.,.,TGTGCCAGCAGCTTAGTAACTGAAGCTTTCTTT,CASSLVTEAFF
TRBJ2-7,TRBV10-3,TRBD1,.,TGTGCCATCAGTGACAGACAGGGGGCGGCCTACGAGCAGTACTTC,CAISDRQGAAYEQYF
TRBJ2-2,TRBV6-1,.,once,TGTGCCAGCAGTGGGATCCGGGCCCCATGGCGGGACACCGGGGAGCTGTTTTTT,CASSGIRAPWRDTGELFF
TRBJ2-7,TRBV6-1,TRBD2,.,TGTGCCAGCAGTGAACCGGGACTAGAATCTTACGAGCAGTACTTC,CASSEPGLESYEQYF
TRBJ2-2,TRBV30,.,.,TGTGCCTGGACCGGGAGGAACACCGGGGAGCTGTTTTTT,CAWTGRNTGELFF
TRBJ2-7,TRBV5-5,.,.,TGTGCCAGCAGCTTTAACGGATACTACGAGCAGTACTTC,CASSFNGYYEQYF
TRBJ1-1,TRBV7-2,.,.,TGTGCCAGCAGCCTAGGGGGGGAAGCTTTCTTT,CASSLGGEAFF
TRBJ1-2,TRBV28,TRBD1,once,TGTGCCAGCAGTCTATTGGGGACAGAGCCCCGAAGCTCGTCCCCCCATAACTATGGCTACACCTTC,CASSLLGTEPRSSSPHNYGYTF
TRBJ2-7,TRBV5-1,TRBD2,.,TGCGCCAGCAGCCCGGGACTAGTTGGCGAGCAGTACTTC,CASSPGLVGEQYF
TRBJ1-3,TRBV5-4,.,few,TGTGCCAGCAGACCCGACGCCTCTGGAAACACCATATATTTT,CASRPDASGNTIYF
TRBJ2-1,TRBV11-2,TRBD1,.,TGTGCCAGCAGCCCCGGACAGGCCTACAATGAGCAGTTCTTC,CASSPGQAYNEQFF
TRBJ2-7,TRBV28,TRBD1,.,TGTGCCAGCAGTAATTCCGGGAACAGGGGGTACGAGCAGTACTTC,CASSNSGNRGYEQYF
TRBJ1-2,TRBV28,.,.,TGTGCCAGCCACAGGGCCCCCTCCTATGGCTACACCTTC,CASHRAPSYGYTF
TRBJ1-2,TRBV20-1,.,once,TGCAGTGCTAGCAGTCGGGGCTACACCTTC,CSASSRGYTF
TRBJ1-2,TRBV11-2,.,.,TGTGCCAGCTCCTCCTCAAACCTCTATGGCTACACCTTC,CASSSSNLYGYTF
TRBJ2-3,TRBV6-4,.,.,TGTGCCAGCAGTGTAGAGGCTAGCACAGATACGCAGTATTTT,CASSVEASTDTQYF
TRBJ2-2,TRBV16,TRBD2,.,TGTGCCAGCAGCCCCATCCCGGGACTAGCGGGAGGGCCGAGAACCGGGGAGCTGTTTTTT,CASSPIPGLAGGPRTGELFF
TRBJ1-4,TRBV7-2,.,.,TGTGCCAGCAGCCGCCTCGGGGCTAATGAAAAACTGTTTTTT,CASSRLGANEKLFF
TRBJ2-1,TRBV7-2,.,.,TGTGCCAGCAGACGTCGTTCATACGGACCTGGTGAGCAGTTCTTC,CASRRRSYGPGEQFF
TRBJ1-1,TRBV6-1,.,.,TGTGCCAGCAGGCGGCACAGTCTGAACACTGAAGCTTTCTTT,CASRRHSLNTEAFF
TRBJ1-5,TRBV30,TRBD1,.,TGTGCCTGGACTACAGGGGGCGGTCAGCCCCAGCATTTT,CAWTTGGGQPQHF
TRBJ2-3,TRBV11-2,TRBD2,.,TGTGCCAGCAGCTTAGCGCGGGAGGAAGGTTTGGATACGCAGTATTTT,CASSLAREEGLDTQYF
TRBJ2-7,TRBV28,.,.,TGTGCCAGTAGGGCTGGCTACGAGCAGTACTTC,CASRAGYEQYF
TRBJ1-2,TRBV29-1,.,.,TGCAGCGTTGAGCTGCAGGGGCACTATCGCTACACCTTC,CSVELQGHYRYTF
TRBJ2-2,TRBV7-2,.,.,TGTGCCAGCAGCTTAAGCTTAGTAGTGGCCGGGGAGCTGTTTTTT,CASSLSLVVAGELFF
TRBJ2-5,TRBV5-1,TRBD1,.,TGCGCCAGCAGCCTCGGACAGGGGGCAGAGACCCAGTACTTC,CASSLGQGAETQYF
TRBJ1-1,TRBV7-6,.,.,TGTGCCAGCAGCTCGACCCCGGGGGCCCTAGGCGGTGAAGCTTTCTTT,CASSSTPGALGGEAFF
TRBJ2-1,TRBV11-3,TRBD2,.,TGTGCCAGCAGCTTAGTAGGTGGGAGGGCCCCCCCTGAGCAGTTCTTC,CASSLVGGRAPPEQFF
TRBJ2-3,TRBV7-9,.,.,TGTGCCAGCAGCTTATCCCAGGGTGGTTTAGATACGCAGTATTTT,CASSLSQGGLDTQYF
TRBJ2-3,TRBV19,.,.,TGTGCCAGTAGTCCCCACAGAGCCCCAGATACGCAGTATTTT,CASSPHRAPDTQYF
TRBJ2-5,TRBV2,.,once,TGTGCCAGCACCAGGTGGAGGACGGGGGTCCAAGAGACCCAGTACTTC,CASTRWRTGVQETQYF
TRBJ1-1,TRBV5-1,.,once,TGCGCCAGCAGCTTCACCGCCGGGACGGCGAACACTGAAGCTTTCTTT,CASSFTAGTANTEAFF
TRBJ1-2,TRBV5-1,.,.,TGCGCCAGCAGCTTGCAGGGTGACTATGGCTACACCTTC,CASSLQGDYGYTF
TRBJ2-2,TRBV9,.,.,TGTGCCAGCAGCGTACGGGGCGATACCACCGGGGAGCTGTTTTTT,CASSVRGDTTGELFF
TRBJ2-1,TRBV19,.,few,TGTGCCAGTAGTGCTCGGGACCAATTATACAATGAGCAGTTCTTC,CASSARDQLYNEQFF
TRBJ2-7,TRBV27,TRBD2,.,TGTGCCAGCAGGGAGACTAGCGGGAGCAGGTACGAGCAGTACTTC,CASRETSGSRYEQYF
TRBJ2-2,TRBV4-1,TRBD2,.,TGCGCCAGCAGCCCCCGCGGAGGGCTAGCGGGAGTTCTCGGGGAGCTGTTTTTT,CASSPRGGLAGVLGELFF
TRBJ2-3,TRBV7-6,.,.,TGTGCCAGCAGCGACCGCCCGAGAGCATTTCCCACAGATACGCAGTATTTT,CASSDRPRAFPTDTQYF
TRBJ1-1,TRBV18,TRBD1,.,TGTGCCAGCTCATCCTACAGGGGAGGGCACACTGAAGCTTTCTTT,CASSSYRGGHTEAFF
TRBJ2-5,TRBV19,.,.,TGTGCCAGTAGTATTAACGACAAGACCCAAGAGACCCGGTACTTC,CASSINDKTQETRYF
TRBJ2-4,TRBV28,.,.,TGTGCCAGCAGTAGGCCCGGGACCAAAAACATTCAGTACTTC,CASSRPGTKNIQYF
TRBJ1-2,TRBV4-1,.,.,TGCGCCAGCAGCCAGTTGAGGGATGGCTACACCTTC,CASSQLRDGYTF
TRBJ2-1,TRBV7-3,TRBD2,.,TGTGCCAGCAGCTACGGGGCGGGAGGGCTATACAATGAGCAGTTCTTC,CASSYGAGGLYNEQFF
TRBJ1-1,TRBV11-2,.,.,TGTGCCAGCAGCTTAGCCTCAGGGTTTGCTTTCTTT,CASSLASGFAFF